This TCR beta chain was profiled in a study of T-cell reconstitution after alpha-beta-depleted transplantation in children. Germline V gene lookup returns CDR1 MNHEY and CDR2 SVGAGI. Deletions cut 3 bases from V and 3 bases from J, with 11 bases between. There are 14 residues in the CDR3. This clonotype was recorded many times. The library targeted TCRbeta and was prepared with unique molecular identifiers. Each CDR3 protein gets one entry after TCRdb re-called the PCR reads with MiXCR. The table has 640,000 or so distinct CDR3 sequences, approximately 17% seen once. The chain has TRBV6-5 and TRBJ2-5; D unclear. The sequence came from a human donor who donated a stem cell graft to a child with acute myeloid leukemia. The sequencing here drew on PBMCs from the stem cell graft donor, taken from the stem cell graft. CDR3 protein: CASSYTEVEETQYF. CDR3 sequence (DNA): TGTGCCAGCAGTTATACGGAAGTGGAAGAGACCCAGTACTTC.